This TCR beta chain originates from a study of T cell repertoires in cytomegalovirus infection (dated by TCRdb to about 2019). A note on the overall study: The HLA type of each donor mattered for the analysis, because public TCR beta signatures pointed to carriage of CMV infection along with the matching HLA type.

What the work shows at the level of the full study, not this receptor alone: In both this cohort and an independent cohort of 352 donors, the cumulative frequency of public TCR beta family members distinguished carriers of CMV infection plus the relevant HLA type. The ex vivo response was dominated by HLA-C-restricted CMV-specific TCR beta clonotypes, and the single most frequent clonotype in two of eight donors was supplied by these HLA-C-restricted clonotypes.

The listed sequencing device is Illumina HiSeq 1500. The public reads were quality trimmed at Q25 with fastp and then assembled into clones with MiXCR by TCRdb, keeping productive beta chains. For every CDR3 protein sequence, its rows merge into one entry that carries the most common genes and DNA. The sample records about 180,000 distinct CDR3 sequences, roughly 15% of which are singletons. The leading ten clones occupy approximately 25% of the sample. V is pared back by 2 bases and J by 5 bases, with 15 bases lying between the germline termini. The CDR3 spans 15 residues, from the cysteine through the phenylalanine. Kept here is only the CDR3 DNA, which spans 45 bases and is read in frame from base 1. CDR1 and CDR2 (SGHTA, FQGNSA) derive from the germline V gene. With regard to this clonotype: Its recognized antigen is unknown. It may be a read error: a sequence one base away is much more abundant.

Here the chain combines TRBV7-2 and TRBJ2-5; possibly the D gene is TRBD1, per 5 matching bases. The specimen sequenced was CD8+ T cells from PBMCs. The clonotype comes from a human donor in good health (CMV status not recorded). Some clones in this sample may be carry-over from other donors' samples. This receptor has the CDR3 CASSLTQGLMETQYF. The DNA reads TGTGCCAGCAGCTTAACGCAGGGTTTGATGGAGACCCAGTACTTC.